One sample yielded the 2 T cell receptor beta chains listed below, sequenced in a study of shared clonotypes between healthy human individuals. The method was immunoSEQ multiplex PCR; TCRdb's version includes in-frame clones alone and lacks a portion of them. The sample lists 2 million to 3 million clones; 93% were seen once. The sample consisted of naive CD4+ T cells from PBMCs. The subset here: CD45RA+ positively selected. The receptors originated from a man aged 18-30 years in good health. Some clones in this sample may be carry-over from other donors' samples.

J is TRBJ2-2 and V is TRBV28; unclear D gene. The length of the CDR3 is 15 residues. The germline CDR1 and CDR2 sequences are MDHEN and SYDVKM. Trimming cost V 2 bases and J 0 bases, with 7 bases left between them. CDR3 in DNA: TGTGCCAGCAGTTTACAGGCCGCGAACACCGGGGAGCTGTTTTTT. This codes for CASSLQAANTGELFF. Filled out from reference TRBV28 and TRBJ2-2, the complete variable domain reads DVKVTQSSRYLVKRTGEKVFLECVQDMDHENMFWYRQDPGLGLRLIYFSYDVKMKEKGDIPEGYSVSREKKERFSLILESASTNQTSMYLCASSLQAANTGELFFGEGSRLTVL.

The chain has TRBV29-1 and TRBJ1-1; tentative D call: TRBD1 (6 bases). Germline values: CDR1 SQVTM, CDR2 ANQGSEA. This CDR3 spans 14 amino acids. V lost 0 bases, J lost 1 base, and 9 bases lay in between. This CDR3 is CSVEEGGRNTEAFF. The CDR3 bases are TGCAGCGTTGAAGAAGGGGGGAGGAACACTGAAGCTTTCTTT. Variable domain in full (rest from reference TRBV29-1 and TRBJ1-1): SAVISQKPSRDICQRGTSLTIQCQVDSQVTMMFWYRQQPGQSLTLIATANQGSEATYESGFVIDKFPISRPNLTFSTLTVSNMSPEDSSIYLCSVEEGGRNTEAFFGQGTRLTVV.